Presented here are 30 T cell receptor beta chains from one specimen sequenced in a study of Ad26.COV2.S vaccination and SARS-CoV-2 variants. Clones were read by immunoSEQ multiplex PCR, and TCRdb kept only the in-frame ones, dropping some. The sample carries approximately 500,000 clones, around 90% recorded once. Regarding treatment: some 20 received Ad26.COV2.S at low or high dose, single or two shots; 5 received placebo; per-sample allocation not given. Sampling took place 63 days after the first vaccine or placebo injection. The sequenced sample was peripheral blood, obtained in a trial of Ad26.COV2.S vaccine versus placebo. The receptors shown here come from a person aged 18-65 years who received the Ad26.COV2.S COVID-19 vaccine or a placebo.

In this sample, this clone turned up a few times. The chain is built from TRBV28 and TRBJ2-1; TRBD1 matches 7 bases. The V segment lost 5 bases and the J segment 6 bases; nucleotides outside the gene matches: 10. Germline loops: CDR1 MDHEN, CDR2 SYDVKM. The length of the CDR3 is 15 residues. The CDR3 protein is CASSRGRQGTNEQFF. CDR3 nucleotide sequence: TGTGCCAGCAGTAGGGGGCGACAGGGTACCAATGAGCAGTTCTTC.

This chain joins TRBV10-3 and TRBJ2-3, with 12 nucleotides matching TRBD2. This CDR3 contains 16 residues. Germline V gives CDR1 ENHRY, CDR2 SYGVKD. The junction had 4 bases not matched to a gene; V was cut back by 6 bases and J by 0 bases. CDR3 bases: TGTGCCATCAGAACTGGGACTAGCGGGAGCACAGATACGCAGTATTTT. Its translation is CAIRTGTSGSTDTQYF.

The chain is built from TRBV29-1 and TRBJ2-7; weak D call: TRBD2 (6 bases). This CDR3 region has 14 residues. V lost 4 bases to trimming and J lost 1 base, with 14 bases between them. Looked up from germline, CDR1 is SQVTM and CDR2 is ANQGSEA. CDR3 residues: CSVGRVRLSYEQYF. The CDR3 DNA is TGCAGCGTTGGGAGGGTTCGGCTATCCTACGAGCAGTACTTC.

The chain couples TRBV11-2 to TRBJ2-7; D unclear. The germline CDR1 and CDR2 sequences are SGHAT and FQNNGV. V lost 5 bases, J lost 2 bases, and 13 bases lay in between. This CDR3 contains 14 residues. CDR3 nucleotide sequence: TGTGCCAGCAGCCTTAATACGGTAGCCTACGAGCAGTACTTC. It translates to CASSLNTVAYEQYF.

CDR3 in amino acids: CASSQVGRNSNYGYTF. CDR3 in DNA: TGCGCCAGCAGCCAAGTTGGACGGAACTCTAACTATGGCTACACCTTC. The V call is TRBV4-1, the J call TRBJ1-2; D call uncertain. There are 16 residues in the CDR3. The V gene lost 1 base and the J gene lost 0 bases, with 12 bases spanning the gap. The germline V gene encodes CDR1 MGHRA and CDR2 YSYEKL.

The rearrangement links TRBV23-1 to TRBJ1-1; no definite D call. TRBV23-1 is an open reading frame, and its role is uncertain. The CDR3 extends over 17 amino acids. Trimming removed 5 bases from V and 5 bases from J, with 24 bases in between. The CDR3 protein is CASSNSLPEGAATEAFF. Written as DNA, the CDR3 is TGCGCCAGCAGTAATTCACTCCCCGAAGGTGCGGCTACTGAAGCTTTCTTT.

This clone is a singleton in its sample. The V gene is TRBV12-3 or TRBV12-4, the J gene TRBJ2-5; D is unresolved. CDR3 size: 13 residues. V dropped 4 bases and J dropped 4 bases, with 10 bases sitting between them. The CDR3 spells CASSSALGETQYF. CDR3 nucleotides: TGTGCCAGCAGTTCGGCCTTGGGAGAGACCCAGTACTTC.

This rearrangement joins TRBV3-1 (or the pseudogene TRBV3-2) to TRBJ2-5; D unresolved. The V gene lost 3 bases and the J gene lost 5 bases, with 7 bases spanning the gap. The CDR3 contains 12 residues. Germline values: CDR1 LGHDT, CDR2 YNNKEL (reference sequence). CDR3 nucleotides: TGTGCCAGCAGCCAGATAAGCGAGACCCAGTACTTC. Translated, it gives CASSQISETQYF.

The rearrangement joins TRBV7-9 to TRBJ1-2; possible D gene TRBD1, 6 bases. There are 13 residues in the CDR3. Trimming left V 5 bases short and J 7 bases short, with 14 bases between. Germline V lookup: CDR1 SEHNR, CDR2 FQNEAQ (reference sequence). The CDR3 DNA reads TGTGCCAGCAGCCGGGGGGCGGAAGGTGGCTACACCTTC. This codes for CASSRGAEGGYTF.

This rearrangement joins TRBV6-2 or TRBV6-3 to TRBJ1-4; D remains unclear. The CDR3 totals 14 residues. V shed 2 bases and J shed 7 bases, with 11 bases lying between them. Germline values: CDR1 MNHEY, CDR2 SVGEGT. CDR3 bases: TGTGCCAGCAGTTACCGGAGTTTCCGTGAAAAACTGTTTTTT. Translated: CASSYRSFREKLFF.

The rearrangement joins TRBV27 to TRBJ2-7; no clear D. Per the germline V gene, CDR1 is MNHEY and CDR2 is SMNVEV (reference sequence). V was cut by 6 bases and J by 1 base, with 13 bases left in between. The CDR3 extends over 14 amino acids. This CDR3 reads CASSTYSRSYEQYF. CDR3 DNA: TGTGCCAGCAGCACTTACAGCAGGTCCTACGAGCAGTACTTC.

The chain has TRBV19 and TRBJ1-1, with a possible D match to TRBD1 (6 bases). With 6 bases removed from V and 4 bases from J, the gap between germline ends came to 21 bases. The CDR3 has 16 amino acids. The germline V gene has CDR1 LNHDA and CDR2 SQIVND (reference sequence). The CDR3 reads CASSRGPAGASTEAFF. The CDR3 region has the DNA TGTGCCAGTAGCCGGGGACCGGCGGGGGCGAGCACTGAAGCTTTCTTT.

The J gene is TRBJ1-4, the V gene TRBV18, with D perhaps matching TRBD1 (5 bases). This CDR3 comprises 14 residues. Trimming shortened V by 6 bases and J by 7 bases, and 15 bases separated the two germline ends. Germline V gives CDR1 KGHSH, CDR2 LQKENI. The CDR3 DNA reads TGTGCCAGCTCGGCGGGGGGACTTGGTGAAAAACTGTTTTTT. Amino acids: CASSAGGLGEKLFF.

The V call is TRBV6-5, the J call TRBJ2-7, with D perhaps TRBD1 or TRBD2 (5 bases each). Trimming cost V 0 bases and J 2 bases, with 8 bases left between them. The CDR3 loop spans 14 amino acids. Germline lookup yields CDR1 MNHEY and CDR2 SVGAGI. CDR3 nucleotides: TGTGCCAGCAGTTACTCGGTGGGGGCCTACGAGCAGTACTTC. It specifies CASSYSVGAYEQYF.

J is TRBJ1-2 and V is TRBV4-1; the D is unclear. The CDR3 loop spans 15 amino acids. Germline V gives CDR1 MGHRA, CDR2 YSYEKL. V gave up 0 bases and J gave up 4 bases, with 12 bases separating them. In DNA, the CDR3 is TGCGCCAGCAGCCAAGATCAAGGTGTGGGCTATGGCTACACCTTC. Its translation: CASSQDQGVGYGYTF.

V gene TRBV6-5 combines with J gene TRBJ1-3; D is ambiguous. The CDR3 runs to 13 residues. The V gene's germline CDR1 is MNHEY and CDR2 SVGAGI. The V gene lost 5 bases and the J gene lost 6 bases, with 11 bases spanning the gap. CDR3 nucleotide sequence: TGTGCCAGCAGTCACCCGACCCTAAACACCATATATTTT. This codes for CASSHPTLNTIYF.

This chain connects TRBV29-1 to TRBJ2-1, with TRBD2 matching over 14 bases. Germline CDR1 reads SQVTM; CDR2 reads ANQGSEA. There are 16 residues in the CDR3. V was pared by 1 base and J by 8 bases, with 7 bases of the junction left unmatched. CDR3 DNA: TGCAGCGTTGAAGGTGTGGGACTAGCGGGAGCTGATGAGCAGTTCTTC. As protein: CSVEGVGLAGADEQFF.

The chain joins TRBV30 to TRBJ2-5, with D tentatively TRBD1 or TRBD2 (5 bases each). This CDR3 contains 13 residues. Per the germline V gene, CDR1 is GTSNPN and CDR2 is SVGIG (reference sequence). V was clipped by 0 bases and J by 6 bases, with 11 bases between them. CDR3 bases: TGTGCCTGGAGTGTGGGTGGGACGAAGACCCAGTACTTC. It encodes CAWSVGGTKTQYF.

The chain has TRBV7-2 and TRBJ1-1, with TRBD1 matching 9 bases. Germline V gene data show CDR1 as SGHTA and CDR2 as FQGNSA. The trim removed 4 bases at V and 4 bases at J, leaving 4 bases unmatched. CDR3 length equals 14 residues. CDR3 loop: CASSSGQGSTEAFF. The CDR3 DNA reads TGTGCCAGCAGCTCGGGACAGGGTAGCACTGAAGCTTTCTTT.

This clone has only one observation. The gene calls are TRBV28 and TRBJ1-2, with D possibly TRBD1 on 6 matching bases. CDR3 length: 16 residues. CDR1 is MDHEN, CDR2 SYDVKM, per germline. V lost 8 bases and J 0 bases, leaving 19 bases between the germline ends. CDR3 sequence reads: CASLDLEGVANYGYTF. The CDR3 DNA is TGTGCCAGCCTAGATCTGGAGGGGGTAGCTAACTATGGCTACACCTTC.

The chain links TRBV15 to TRBJ1-1; D is unresolved. The CDR3 has 15 amino acids. The germline V and J ends were trimmed by 5 bases and 2 bases, with 15 bases remaining between them. CDR1 is LNHNV, CDR2 YYDKDF, per germline (reference sequence). CDR3 loop: CATSPAAGFNTEAFF. CDR3 bases: TGTGCCACCAGCCCGGCCGCGGGCTTTAACACTGAAGCTTTCTTT.

This chain connects TRBV10-3 to TRBJ1-1; D is possibly TRBD1 (5 bases). The V end was cut by 0 bases, the J end by 3 bases, with 14 bases between. The CDR3 runs to 16 residues. CDR1 is ENHRY and CDR2 is SYGVKD in the germline V gene. The chain's CDR3 is CAISESMGTADTEAFF. For the CDR3, the DNA is TGTGCCATCAGTGAGTCGATGGGGACCGCCGACACTGAAGCTTTCTTT.

V gene TRBV6-2 or TRBV6-3 combines with J gene TRBJ2-1, with 7 bases that match TRBD2. CDR3 length equals 15 residues. In germline, CDR1 is MNHEY, CDR2 SVGEGT. The V and J ends lost 2 bases and 2 bases, in that order; junction bases with no gene match: 3. The CDR3 nucleotides read TGTGCCAGCAGTTACGGGGGAGGGGCCTACAATGAGCAGTTCTTC. Amino acid sequence: CASSYGGGAYNEQFF.

V and J are TRBV30 and TRBJ1-1, with D hard to call. The V gene's germline CDR1 is GTSNPN and CDR2 SVGIG (reference sequence). Deletions cut 4 bases from V and 0 bases from J, with 15 bases between. CDR3 length: 15 amino acids. CDR3 nucleotide sequence: TGTGCCTGGACCAACGACCCCTTAATGAACACTGAAGCTTTCTTT. As protein: CAWTNDPLMNTEAFF.

V is TRBV28 and J is TRBJ1-2; D call uncertain. Germline V lookup: CDR1 MDHEN, CDR2 SYDVKM. The CDR3 runs 16 residues. Deletions cut 3 bases from V and 1 base from J, with 15 bases between. CDR3 DNA: TGTGCCAGCAGTTTTTACGGAGCTTCTTTTAACTATGGCTACACCTTC. Translated, it gives CASSFYGASFNYGYTF.

This rearrangement joins TRBV11-2 to TRBJ2-1; the D is unclear. V was clipped by 5 bases and J by 0 bases, with 14 bases between them. CDR1 and CDR2 from the germline V gene are SGHAT and FQNNGV. CDR3 size: 16 residues. The DNA for the CDR3 is TGTGCCAGCAGCCGAAGGGTCCGGAGCTCCTACAATGAGCAGTTCTTC. Protein sequence: CASSRRVRSSYNEQFF.

J is TRBJ1-5 and V is TRBV19; D not certain. The germline gives CDR1 LNHDA, CDR2 SQIVND (reference sequence). The CDR3 spans 15 residues. V was clipped by 6 bases and J by 1 base, with 13 bases between them. The CDR3 region is CASSPLGGSNQPQHF. CDR3 in DNA: TGTGCCAGTAGCCCCCTGGGAGGGAGCAATCAGCCCCAGCATTTT.

This rearrangement joins TRBV2 to TRBJ2-7; 10 nucleotides line up with TRBD1. V was pared by 6 bases and J by 5 bases, with 7 bases of the junction left unmatched. This CDR3 is 14 amino acids long. CDR1 and CDR2 from the germline V gene are SNHLY and FYNNEI. The CDR3 bases are TGTGCCAGCAGCGGGGACAGGGGAAGGGACGAGCAGTACTTC. Amino acid sequence: CASSGDRGRDEQYF.

The chain combines TRBV19 with TRBJ2-3; tentatively, D is TRBD2 (5 bases). The V gene lost 5 bases and the J gene lost 0 bases, with 12 bases spanning the gap. The CDR3 length is 15 residues. Germline V lookup: CDR1 LNHDA, CDR2 SQIVND (reference sequence). The CDR3 sequence: CASSGRGPSTDTQYF. The CDR3 DNA is TGTGCCAGTAGTGGCCGGGGTCCTAGCACAGATACGCAGTATTTT.

This chain joins TRBV27 and TRBJ1-1, with D tentatively TRBD1 (5 bases). Germline lookup yields CDR1 MNHEY and CDR2 SMNVEV (reference sequence). The CDR3 runs to 13 residues. Trimming cost V 3 bases and J 3 bases, with 8 bases left between them. CDR3 coding DNA: TGTGCCAGCAGTTTCGGGGCGGACACTGAAGCTTTCTTT. It yields the protein CASSFGADTEAFF.